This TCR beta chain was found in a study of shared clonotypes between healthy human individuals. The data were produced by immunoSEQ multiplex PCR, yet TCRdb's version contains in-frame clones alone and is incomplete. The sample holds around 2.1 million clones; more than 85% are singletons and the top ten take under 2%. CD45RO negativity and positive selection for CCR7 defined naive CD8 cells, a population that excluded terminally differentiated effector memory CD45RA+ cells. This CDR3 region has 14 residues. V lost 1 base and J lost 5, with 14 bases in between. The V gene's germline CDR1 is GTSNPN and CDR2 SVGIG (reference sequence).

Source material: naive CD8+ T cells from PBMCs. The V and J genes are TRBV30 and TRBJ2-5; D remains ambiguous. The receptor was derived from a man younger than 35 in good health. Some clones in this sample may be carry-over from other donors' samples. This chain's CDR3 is CAWSGAGYGETQYF. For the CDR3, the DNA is TGTGCCTGGAGTGGGGCCGGGTACGGGGAGACCCAGTACTTC.